A selection of T cell receptor beta chains follows, all from one sample in a study of T cell changes during pregnancy in multiple sclerosis. Clones were read by immunoSEQ multiplex PCR, and TCRdb kept only the in-frame ones, dropping some. The sample has about 26,000 clones, 75% to 90% seen once. The sequences come from CD8+ T cells from peripheral blood mononuclear cells, collected in the second trimester of pregnancy. These receptors were collected from a female donor with multiple sclerosis, enrolled in a pregnancy study. Each CDR3 is given with its conserved first and last residue. The order of the fields is D gene, clone size, V gene, J gene, CDR3 DNA, CDR3 protein. A D gene is named only where the DNA matches it firmly. Size is stated for part of the rows, as once, few or many counts, or as a class when the clone is expanded.

d_call: TRBD1
clone_size: -
v_call: TRBV2
j_call: TRBJ1-2
cdr3_nt: TGTGCCATCCGGGACAGGGAGGATTATGGCTACACCTTC
cdr3_aa: CAIRDREDYGYTF

d_call: TRBD1
clone_size: -
v_call: TRBV27
j_call: TRBJ2-3
cdr3_nt: TGTGCCAGCAGTAGACCTCCGGGACAGGGTACAGATACGCAGTATTTT
cdr3_aa: CASSRPPGQGTDTQYF

d_call: -
clone_size: -
v_call: TRBV30
j_call: TRBJ1-5
cdr3_nt: TGTGCCTGGGCCCCCGGGGGGGATTTTCAGCCCCAGCATTTT
cdr3_aa: CAWAPGGDFQPQHF

d_call: TRBD2
clone_size: -
v_call: TRBV19
j_call: TRBJ2-1
cdr3_nt: TGTGCCAGTAGTTCCCTAGGGACTAGCGACTACAATGAGCAGTTCTTC
cdr3_aa: CASSSLGTSDYNEQFF

d_call: TRBD1
clone_size: -
v_call: TRBV27
j_call: TRBJ1-1
cdr3_nt: TGTGCCAGCAGTCACAGGGGGGTGAACACTGAAGCTTTCTTT
cdr3_aa: CASSHRGVNTEAFF

d_call: TRBD2
clone_size: once
v_call: TRBV14
j_call: TRBJ2-3
cdr3_nt: TGTGCCAGCAGCCAAACTAGCGGGAGGACCACAGATACGCAGTATTTT
cdr3_aa: CASSQTSGRTTDTQYF

d_call: TRBD1
clone_size: -
v_call: TRBV28
j_call: TRBJ2-5
cdr3_nt: TGTGCCAGCAGCACCGGACAGGGGAACCAAGAGACCCAGTACTTC
cdr3_aa: CASSTGQGNQETQYF

d_call: TRBD2
clone_size: -
v_call: TRBV13
j_call: TRBJ2-1
cdr3_nt: TGTGCCAGCGCTCCGGGACTAGCGGGAGGCAATGAGCAGTTCTTC
cdr3_aa: CASAPGLAGGNEQFF

d_call: TRBD2
clone_size: -
v_call: TRBV19
j_call: TRBJ2-1
cdr3_nt: TGTGCCAGTAGTCTGCGTACGGGACTAGCGGGAGATGAGCAGTTCTTC
cdr3_aa: CASSLRTGLAGDEQFF

d_call: TRBD1
clone_size: -
v_call: TRBV10-3
j_call: TRBJ1-1
cdr3_nt: TGTGCCATCAGGGACAGGGGGTACCGGAACACTGAAGCTTTCTTT
cdr3_aa: CAIRDRGYRNTEAFF

d_call: -
clone_size: -
v_call: TRBV7-8
j_call: TRBJ2-1
cdr3_nt: TGTGCCAGCAGCACCTTAGACAATGAGCAGTTCTTC
cdr3_aa: CASSTLDNEQFF

d_call: -
clone_size: -
v_call: TRBV2
j_call: TRBJ2-2
cdr3_nt: TGTGCCAGCAGTGAAATGGTGGGCAGGGGGGCCACCGGGGAGCTGTTTTTT
cdr3_aa: CASSEMVGRGATGELFF

d_call: -
clone_size: -
v_call: TRBV10-3
j_call: TRBJ2-7
cdr3_nt: TGTGCCATCGGAGCCTCGGTCTCATCCTACGAGCAGTACTTC
cdr3_aa: CAIGASVSSYEQYF

d_call: TRBD1
clone_size: -
v_call: TRBV5-1
j_call: TRBJ1-2
cdr3_nt: TGCGCCAGCAGCGGGACCGGGACAGGGGGGGGCTACACCTTC
cdr3_aa: CASSGTGTGGGYTF

d_call: -
clone_size: -
v_call: TRBV2
j_call: TRBJ2-7
cdr3_nt: TGTGCCAGCTTCGCAGGCTACGAGCAGTACTTC
cdr3_aa: CASFAGYEQYF

d_call: TRBD2
clone_size: -
v_call: TRBV7-9
j_call: TRBJ2-1
cdr3_nt: TGTGCCAGCAGCGGGGCTAGCGGGAAATCTCTTAGCTCCTACAATGAGCAGTTCTTC
cdr3_aa: CASSGASGKSLSSYNEQFF

d_call: TRBD1
clone_size: once
v_call: TRBV28
j_call: TRBJ2-5
cdr3_nt: TGTGCCAGCAGCCTAAATACAGGGGGCCGAGAGACCCAGTACTTC
cdr3_aa: CASSLNTGGRETQYF

d_call: -
clone_size: -
v_call: TRBV19
j_call: TRBJ2-1
cdr3_nt: TGTGCCAGTAGCCCCCGTCCGGGGGAAGAGGTAGTGGAGCAGTTCTTC
cdr3_aa: CASSPRPGEEVVEQFF

d_call: TRBD2
clone_size: once
v_call: TRBV9
j_call: TRBJ2-1
cdr3_nt: TGTGCCAGCAGCCCCGGGGGAGGGGACAATGAGCAGTTCTTC
cdr3_aa: CASSPGGGDNEQFF

d_call: -
clone_size: -
v_call: TRBV15
j_call: TRBJ2-3
cdr3_nt: TGTGCCACCAGCAGGACACAGAGTGTTGCAGATACGCAGTATTTT
cdr3_aa: CATSRTQSVADTQYF

d_call: -
clone_size: -
v_call: TRBV28
j_call: TRBJ1-1
cdr3_nt: TGTGCCAGCAGCCGCGCACGAGGCTCCGACACTGAAGCTTTCTTT
cdr3_aa: CASSRARGSDTEAFF

d_call: -
clone_size: -
v_call: TRBV18
j_call: TRBJ1-1
cdr3_nt: TGTGCCAGCTCACACAGGGTTTATGACACTGAAGCTTTCTTT
cdr3_aa: CASSHRVYDTEAFF

d_call: -
clone_size: -
v_call: TRBV14
j_call: TRBJ1-2
cdr3_nt: TGTGCCAGCAGCCAAGGATTTTCCGGGACATTTAACTATGGCTACACCTTC
cdr3_aa: CASSQGFSGTFNYGYTF

d_call: -
clone_size: -
v_call: TRBV28
j_call: TRBJ2-1
cdr3_nt: TGTGCCAGCAGTTTGATAACAGAGACGGGGGAGCAGTTCTTC
cdr3_aa: CASSLITETGEQFF

d_call: -
clone_size: -
v_call: TRBV10-3
j_call: TRBJ2-6
cdr3_nt: TGTGCCATCAGTGACCAAGACAGCTCTAGTTTTGGGGCCAACGTCCTGACTTTC
cdr3_aa: CAISDQDSSSFGANVLTF

d_call: TRBD1
clone_size: -
v_call: TRBV19
j_call: TRBJ1-2
cdr3_nt: TGTGCCAGTAGTAAGAACAGGGGCCATCTGATCACCCCAACTAACTATGGCTACACCTTC
cdr3_aa: CASSKNRGHLITPTNYGYTF

d_call: TRBD2
clone_size: -
v_call: TRBV7-9
j_call: TRBJ2-2
cdr3_nt: TGTGCCAGCAGCCAGCTAGCGGGAGTGCACACCGGGGAGCTGTTTTTT
cdr3_aa: CASSQLAGVHTGELFF

d_call: -
clone_size: -
v_call: TRBV29-1
j_call: TRBJ2-7
cdr3_nt: TGCAGCGTTGCAAAGGGGATCCCCTACGAGCAGTACTTC
cdr3_aa: CSVAKGIPYEQYF

d_call: TRBD2
clone_size: -
v_call: TRBV29-1
j_call: TRBJ2-7
cdr3_nt: TGCAGCGTTGAGATCCCCGGGAGGGCCTACGAGCAGTACTTC
cdr3_aa: CSVEIPGRAYEQYF

d_call: TRBD2
clone_size: -
v_call: TRBV5-4
j_call: TRBJ2-3
cdr3_nt: TGTGCCAGCAGATCGGGACTAGCGGTCACAGATACGCAGTATTTT
cdr3_aa: CASRSGLAVTDTQYF

d_call: TRBD1
clone_size: -
v_call: TRBV4-1
j_call: TRBJ2-2
cdr3_nt: TGCGCCAGCAGCCTCATGGGACAGGGGGTTACTTCCGGGGAGCTGTTTTTT
cdr3_aa: CASSLMGQGVTSGELFF

d_call: -
clone_size: -
v_call: TRBV14
j_call: TRBJ2-1
cdr3_nt: TGTGCCAGCAGCCAGTACACGAGGACCTACAATGAGCAGTTCTTC
cdr3_aa: CASSQYTRTYNEQFF

d_call: -
clone_size: once
v_call: TRBV18
j_call: TRBJ1-4
cdr3_nt: TGTGCCAGCTCACCTCCCGGGGAAAAACTGTTTTTT
cdr3_aa: CASSPPGEKLFF

d_call: -
clone_size: -
v_call: TRBV7-9
j_call: TRBJ2-1
cdr3_nt: TGTGCCAGCAGCTCCTTAGCGACCGAGCAGTTCTTC
cdr3_aa: CASSSLATEQFF

d_call: TRBD2
clone_size: -
v_call: TRBV6-1
j_call: TRBJ2-7
cdr3_nt: TGTGCCAGCAGTGAAGCAGCGGGAGGGCACGAGCAGTACTTC
cdr3_aa: CASSEAAGGHEQYF

d_call: TRBD1
clone_size: -
v_call: TRBV27
j_call: TRBJ2-2
cdr3_nt: TGTGCCAGCAGGACAGGGGGGAGCGGGGAGCTGTTTTTT
cdr3_aa: CASRTGGSGELFF

d_call: TRBD1
clone_size: -
v_call: TRBV13
j_call: TRBJ1-2
cdr3_nt: TGTGCCAGCAGCGGACAGGATAACTATGGCTACACCTTC
cdr3_aa: CASSGQDNYGYTF

d_call: -
clone_size: once
v_call: TRBV7-2
j_call: TRBJ2-3
cdr3_nt: TGTGCCAGCAACCTACCGATCACCGGAGGGGAGGAAGGAGATACGCAGTATTTT
cdr3_aa: CASNLPITGGEEGDTQYF

d_call: -
clone_size: -
v_call: TRBV28
j_call: TRBJ2-7
cdr3_nt: TGTGCCAGCAGCCCTCGCGGAGGGAAACACGAGCAGTACTTC
cdr3_aa: CASSPRGGKHEQYF

d_call: TRBD1
clone_size: -
v_call: TRBV6-5
j_call: TRBJ2-7
cdr3_nt: TGTGCCAGCAGAACCACAGGGGACGGCGGCTACGAGCAGTACTTC
cdr3_aa: CASRTTGDGGYEQYF

d_call: TRBD1
clone_size: -
v_call: TRBV11-3
j_call: TRBJ2-7
cdr3_nt: TGTGCCAGCAGCTCCAGGGGGCTGTACTCCTACGAGCAGTACTTC
cdr3_aa: CASSSRGLYSYEQYF

d_call: -
clone_size: -
v_call: TRBV9
j_call: TRBJ1-1
cdr3_nt: TGTGCCAGCAGCGAGGGGCAGGGAGGGGGAATTGGAACTGAAGCTTTCTTT
cdr3_aa: CASSEGQGGGIGTEAFF

d_call: TRBD1
clone_size: -
v_call: TRBV28
j_call: TRBJ1-1
cdr3_nt: TGTGCCAGCAGTTTCCTCACCACAGGGGTGGCTGAAGCTTTCTTT
cdr3_aa: CASSFLTTGVAEAFF

d_call: TRBD1
clone_size: -
v_call: TRBV7-8
j_call: TRBJ1-2
cdr3_nt: TGTGCCAGCAGCCCGGATACAGGGGCTCTCTATGGCTACACCTTC
cdr3_aa: CASSPDTGALYGYTF

d_call: TRBD1
clone_size: -
v_call: TRBV19
j_call: TRBJ2-7
cdr3_nt: TGTGCCAGTAGCCCGACAGGGGGCAAGGTCGAGCAGTACTTC
cdr3_aa: CASSPTGGKVEQYF

d_call: -
clone_size: -
v_call: TRBV28
j_call: TRBJ1-2
cdr3_nt: TGTGCCAGCAGTTTCTTAACGCCCCTCTCATGGAGACTCTCAGGGAAGGGCTATGGCTACACCTTC
cdr3_aa: CASSFLTPLSWRLSGKGYGYTF

d_call: -
clone_size: few
v_call: TRBV27
j_call: TRBJ1-5
cdr3_nt: TGTGCCAGCAGAAAGGGAGGGGATAGCAATCAGCCCCAGCATTTT
cdr3_aa: CASRKGGDSNQPQHF

d_call: TRBD1
clone_size: -
v_call: TRBV9
j_call: TRBJ1-2
cdr3_nt: TGTGCCAGCAGCCCAGGGGACAGGACCGAATATGGCTACACCTTC
cdr3_aa: CASSPGDRTEYGYTF

d_call: TRBD2
clone_size: -
v_call: TRBV9
j_call: TRBJ2-7
cdr3_nt: TGTGCCAGCAGCCCTTTTAGCGGGATCAGCTACGAGCAGTACTTC
cdr3_aa: CASSPFSGISYEQYF

d_call: -
clone_size: -
v_call: TRBV19
j_call: TRBJ2-2
cdr3_nt: TGTGCCAGTAGTATGGACTCCCTTGGGGAGCTGTTTTTT
cdr3_aa: CASSMDSLGELFF

d_call: TRBD2
clone_size: -
v_call: TRBV4-2
j_call: TRBJ2-7
cdr3_nt: TGTGCCAGCAGCCAAGCCCGGGAGGTGGAGCAGTACTTC
cdr3_aa: CASSQAREVEQYF

d_call: TRBD2
clone_size: -
v_call: TRBV4-1
j_call: TRBJ2-1
cdr3_nt: TGCGCCAGCAGCCAAGTTGCCGCTAGCGGTTACAATGAGCAGTTCTTC
cdr3_aa: CASSQVAASGYNEQFF

d_call: TRBD2
clone_size: -
v_call: TRBV6-1
j_call: TRBJ2-1
cdr3_nt: TGTGCCAGCAGGGAGGCGGGAGGGCCCCCCAATGAGCAGTTCTTC
cdr3_aa: CASREAGGPPNEQFF